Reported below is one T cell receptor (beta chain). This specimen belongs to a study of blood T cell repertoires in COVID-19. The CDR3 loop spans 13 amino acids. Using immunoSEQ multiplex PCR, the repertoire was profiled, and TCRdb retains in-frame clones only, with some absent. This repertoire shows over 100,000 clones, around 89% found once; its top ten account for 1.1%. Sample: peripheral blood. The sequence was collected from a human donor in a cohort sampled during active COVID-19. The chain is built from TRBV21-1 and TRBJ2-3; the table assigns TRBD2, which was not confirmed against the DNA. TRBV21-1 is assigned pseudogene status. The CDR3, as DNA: TGTGCCAGCAGCCGGCGGGGGGCAGATACGCAGTATTTT. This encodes CASSRRGADTQYF.